This T cell receptor beta chain derives from a study of CD8 T cells in Susac syndrome. Each multiple sclerosis control was a treatment-naive patient with relapsing-remitting disease that was either stable or active. There are 19 residues in the CDR3. V gave up 0 bases and J gave up 5 bases, with 26 bases separating them. Germline CDR1 and CDR2: KGHSH and LQKENI. cDNA came from roughly 0.53 to 1 ug RNA primed by random hexamers. Multiplex immunoSEQ PCR targeted 54 Vbeta and 13 Jbeta TCR beta segments. One entry per CDR3 protein results from TCRdb running MiXCR on the immunoSEQ multiplex PCR reads. In the table there are 150,000 to 160,000 distinct CDR3 sequences, 90% to 95% of which are singletons.

The sequenced sample was CD8+ T cells from PBMCs. The receptor's source is a human donor with multiple sclerosis. The chain employs TRBV18 and TRBJ2-7, with D perhaps matching TRBD1 (7 bases). The chain's CDR3 is CASSPPPSARGPFQDEQYF. In DNA, the CDR3 is TGTGCCAGCTCACCACCGCCTAGCGCTAGGGGGCCTTTCCAGGACGAGCAGTACTTC.